The rows below give T cell receptor beta chains drawn from one sample of a study of cytomegalovirus exposure and HLA in healthy donors. TCRdb keeps only in-frame clones here, not all; method: immunoSEQ multiplex PCR. The table includes some 150,000 clones, roughly three quarters detected once. The specimen sequenced was PBMCs. These receptors were obtained from a woman aged 40 to 50 in good health and CMV-seropositive. The CDR3 runs from the conserved cysteine through the conserved F or W. A D gene is named only where the DNA matches it firmly. The size field is filled for only some rows; it gives once, few, many or a size class.

TRBJ2-1,TRBD2,TRBV7-9,.,CSSSLALAASGGAHEQFF,TGTTCCAGCAGCTTAGCGCTCGCAGCTAGCGGGGGGGCACATGAGCAGTTCTTC
TRBJ2-1,TRBD2,TRBV7-6,.,CASSFGGGSYNEQFF,TGTGCCAGCAGCTTCGGGGGAGGGTCCTACAATGAGCAGTTCTTC
TRBJ2-7,TRBD1,TRBV10-1,.,CASSESGGHGSYEQYF,TGCGCCAGCAGTGAGTCAGGGGGCCACGGCTCCTACGAGCAGTACTTC
TRBJ1-2,TRBD1,TRBV5-1,.,CASSPNQGGYGYTF,TGCGCCAGCAGTCCGAACCAGGGGGGTTATGGCTACACCTTC
TRBJ1-2,.,TRBV6-1,few,CASNEVGGYTF,TGTGCCAGCAACGAGGTAGGAGGCTACACCTTC
TRBJ2-3,TRBD2,TRBV9,.,CASSVAGIAGGKPDTQYF,TGTGCCAGCAGCGTAGCAGGCATAGCGGGGGGAAAGCCGGATACGCAGTATTTT
TRBJ1-2,.,TRBV5-6,.,CASSRARFRYGYTF,TGTGCCAGCAGCCGTGCGCGGTTTAGATATGGCTACACCTTC
TRBJ1-2,.,TRBV2,.,CASSPSAANYGYTF,TGTGCCAGCAGCCCCTCCGCAGCTAACTATGGCTACACCTTC
TRBJ1-2,.,TRBV27,.,CASSLTVTGFNYGYTF,TGTGCCAGCAGTCTTACCGTAACAGGGTTTAACTATGGCTACACCTTC
TRBJ2-7,.,TRBV2,.,CASSGGSVAEQYF,TGTGCCAGCAGTGGAGGGTCGGTCGCCGAGCAGTACTTC
TRBJ1-2,TRBD1,TRBV5-4,.,CASSFPGTGGVYGYTF,TGTGCCAGCAGTTTTCCCGGGACAGGGGGGGTCTATGGCTACACCTTC
TRBJ1-2,TRBD1,TRBV19,few,CASSKHDRGDYGYTF,TGTGCCAGTAGCAAACACGACAGGGGTGACTATGGCTACACCTTC
TRBJ2-7,TRBD1,TRBV29-1,.,CSADQQGKRSYEQYF,TGCAGCGCAGACCAACAGGGGAAACGGTCCTACGAGCAGTACTTC
TRBJ1-2,TRBD1,TRBV28,few,CASSLTGATNYGYTF,TGTGCCAGCAGTTTAACAGGGGCGACTAACTATGGCTACACCTTC
TRBJ2-5,TRBD1,TRBV9,few,CASSRQGLQGETQYF,TGTGCCAGCAGCAGACAGGGTTTACAAGGAGAGACCCAGTACTTC
TRBJ2-7,.,TRBV7-9,.,CASSSDLEGPTYEQYF,TGTGCCAGCAGCTCGGACTTGGAGGGTCCAACCTACGAGCAGTACTTC
TRBJ1-2,TRBD1,TRBV11-3,.,CASSLVVQGGDYGYTF,TGTGCCAGCAGCTTAGTGGTTCAAGGGGGCGACTATGGCTACACCTTC
TRBJ1-2,.,TRBV5-5,.,CASSLAYDSYGYTF,TGTGCCAGCAGCTTGGCCTATGATTCCTATGGCTACACCTTC
TRBJ2-5,.,TRBV5-1,.,CASSLEGRKGETQYF,TGCGCCAGCAGCTTGGAGGGGCGGAAAGGGGAGACCCAGTACTTC
TRBJ1-2,TRBD1,TRBV5-4,.,CASRRQGTNYGYTF,TGTGCCAGCAGACGACAGGGAACTAACTATGGCTACACCTTC
TRBJ2-7,.,TRBV6-5,few,CASSSSQSGEQYF,TGTGCCAGCAGTAGTTCCCAGTCGGGCGAGCAGTACTTC
TRBJ2-2,TRBD1,TRBV5-1,.,CASSLEPTGGAGTGELFF,TGCGCCAGCAGCTTGGAGCCCACAGGGGGCGCCGGCACCGGGGAGCTGTTTTTT
TRBJ1-1,.,TRBV11-2,.,CASSSIRQLEAFF,TGTGCCAGCAGCTCAATCAGGCAACTTGAAGCTTTCTTT
TRBJ1-1,TRBD1,TRBV5-4,.,CASSASQGISTEAFF,TGTGCCAGCAGCGCCTCACAGGGGATAAGCACTGAAGCTTTCTTT
TRBJ1-1,.,TRBV28,.,CASTGPGQASTEAFF,TGTGCCAGCACCGGGCCAGGGCAGGCTTCGACTGAAGCTTTCTTT
TRBJ2-5,.,TRBV7-9,.,CASSFYTQETQYF,TGTGCCAGCAGCTTCTATACTCAAGAGACCCAGTACTTC
TRBJ2-6,.,TRBV28,.,CASSLAGAQVSGANVLTF,TGTGCCAGCAGTTTGGCGGGGGCGCAGGTCTCTGGGGCCAACGTCCTGACTTTC
TRBJ1-2,.,TRBV7-9,once,CASSLDGRYGYTF,TGTGCCAGCAGCTTAGATGGCAGATATGGCTACACCTTC
TRBJ2-5,.,TRBV4-1,.,CASSQAESSGTEETQYF,TGCGCCAGCAGCCAAGCCGAGAGTAGCGGAACAGAAGAGACCCAGTACTTC
TRBJ2-1,.,TRBV4-1,.,CASSAFQGGAYNEQFF,TGCGCCAGCAGTGCATTTCAGGGAGGCGCCTACAATGAGCAGTTCTTC
TRBJ1-2,.,TRBV9,.,CASSADTGIYGYTF,TGTGCCAGCAGCGCAGACACAGGGATCTATGGCTACACCTTC
TRBJ2-1,TRBD1,TRBV11-3,.,CASSPSGQALYNEQFF,TGTGCCAGCAGCCCGTCGGGACAGGCCCTCTACAATGAGCAGTTCTTC
TRBJ2-7,TRBD1,TRBV5-5,.,CASSLQQGVTYEQYF,TGTGCCAGCAGCTTGCAACAGGGGGTAACCTACGAGCAGTACTTC
TRBJ2-7,.,TRBV14,.,CASSHGREQYF,TGTGCCAGCAGCCATGGGCGCGAGCAGTACTTC
TRBJ1-3,.,TRBV5-6,few,CASSPGSSGNTIYF,TGTGCCAGCAGCCCCGGGTCCTCTGGAAACACCATATATTTT
TRBJ2-1,TRBD2,TRBV30,.,CAWSSGGGYNEQFF,TGTGCCTGGAGTAGCGGGGGAGGTTACAATGAGCAGTTCTTC
TRBJ1-4,TRBD1,TRBV18,.,CASSNQGVPNEKLFF,TGTGCCAGCTCAAATCAGGGGGTTCCTAATGAAAAACTGTTTTTT
TRBJ2-2,TRBD2,TRBV19,few,CASSSRTSGVTGELFF,TGTGCCAGTAGTAGCCGGACTAGCGGGGTGACCGGGGAGCTGTTTTTT
TRBJ1-2,TRBD1,TRBV5-6,.,CASSPGTGPLYGYTF,TGTGCCAGCAGCCCAGGGACAGGGCCTCTCTATGGCTACACCTTC
TRBJ1-1,.,TRBV6-1,.,CASSWTTTNTEAFF,TGTGCCAGCAGTTGGACGACTACGAACACTGAAGCTTTCTTT
TRBJ1-1,.,TRBV7-2,.,CASSHRVSSTEAFF,TGTGCCAGCAGCCACAGGGTATCATCCACTGAAGCTTTCTTT
TRBJ2-1,.,TRBV7-3,.,CASSLSGSSYNEQFF,TGTGCCAGCAGCCTTTCAGGGTCCTCTTACAATGAGCAGTTCTTC
TRBJ1-1,TRBD1,TRBV25-1,once,CASSDPGQVATEAFF,TGTGCCAGCAGTGACCCAGGACAGGTTGCCACTGAAGCTTTCTTT
TRBJ1-2,TRBD1,TRBV9,.,CASSVGDRVGGYTF,TGTGCCAGCAGCGTAGGAGACAGGGTTGGTGGCTACACCTTC
TRBJ2-7,TRBD1,TRBV6-5,.,CASRGGQGYEQYF,TGTGCCAGCAGGGGGGGACAGGGGTACGAGCAGTACTTC
TRBJ1-5,TRBD1,TRBV6-1,.,CASRDRGYSNQPQHF,TGTGCCAGCAGGGACAGGGGGTATAGCAATCAGCCCCAGCATTTT
TRBJ2-6,TRBD1,TRBV30,.,CAWSGTGGEGGSGANVLTF,TGTGCCTGGAGTGGGACAGGGGGGGAGGGCGGCTCTGGGGCCAACGTCCTGACTTTC
TRBJ2-7,.,TRBV5-6,.,CASSSRSQMAYEQYF,TGTGCCAGCAGCTCCAGGTCTCAGATGGCTTACGAGCAGTACTTC
TRBJ1-4,TRBD1,TRBV19,few,CASSGGTGFEKLFF,TGTGCCAGTAGTGGGGGGACAGGCTTCGAAAAACTGTTTTTT
TRBJ1-4,.,TRBV2,.,CARHVHGGTNEKLFF,TGTGCCCGTCACGTCCACGGCGGAACTAATGAAAAACTGTTTTTT
TRBJ1-5,TRBD1,TRBV5-1,.,CASSLVTGRYWVSNQPQHF,TGCGCCAGCAGCTTGGTGACAGGGAGATATTGGGTTAGCAATCAGCCCCAGCATTTT
TRBJ2-7,.,TRBV6-1,few,CASSEKDTRLSYEQYF,TGTGCCAGCAGTGAAAAGGACACTCGGCTGTCCTACGAGCAGTACTTC
TRBJ1-6,TRBD1,TRBV5-5,.,CASSWDRPANSPLHF,TGTGCCAGCAGCTGGGACAGACCAGCTAATTCACCCCTCCACTTT
TRBJ2-3,TRBD2,TRBV29-1,.,CSDRLAGTDTQYF,TGCAGCGACCGACTAGCTGGCACAGATACGCAGTATTTT
TRBJ1-2,.,TRBV27,once,CASSLKYPSFGYTF,TGTGCCAGCAGTTTAAAATATCCCTCCTTTGGCTACACCTTC